These 14 T cell receptor beta chains originate from one sample sequenced in a study of T-cell memory formation after mild COVID-19. Each CDR3 protein gets one entry after TCRdb re-called the 5' RACE reads with MiXCR. Of about 400,000 distinct CDR3 sequences listed, 24% are singletons. The material sequenced was PBMCs or a T cell subset sorted from them (not recorded which). These receptors came from an adult woman who had mild COVID-19 (a few samples of this study predate the infection). Cell type and time point are not known.

V is TRBV29-1 and J is TRBJ2-1; 8 bases agree with TRBD2. Germline V lookup: CDR1 SQVTM, CDR2 ANQGSEA. The CDR3 sequence is 13 residues long. With 3 bases clipped from V and 7 bases from J, the junction kept 5 bases outside the gene matches. This CDR3 is CSVDGRAVNEQFF. The CDR3 DNA is TGCAGCGTTGACGGGAGGGCCGTAAATGAGCAGTTCTTC.

This clonotype was picked up many times. This chain connects TRBV2 to TRBJ2-1; tentative D call: TRBD2 (6 bases). Germline CDR1 SNHLY, CDR2 FYNNEI. Trimming removed 4 bases at V and 1 base at J, with 11 bases between. This CDR3 has 15 amino acids. Written as DNA, the CDR3 is TGTGCCAGCAGTGGAGGGAGGAATTCCTACAATGAGCAGTTCTTC. Translation gives CASSGGRNSYNEQFF.

This clonotype has just a few counts. The chain is built from TRBV6-6 and TRBJ1-1; 7 bases fit TRBD1. The CDR3 is 14 residues long. Germline V gene data show CDR1 as MNHNY and CDR2 as SVGAGI (reference sequence). With 7 bases clipped from V and 2 bases from J, the junction kept 7 bases outside the gene matches. The CDR3 coding sequence is TGTGCCAGCACCCTAGGGGGCTATAACACTGAAGCTTTCTTT. Translating gives CASTLGGYNTEAFF.

This clonotype occurred a few times. This chain links TRBV4-1 with TRBJ1-5, with 8 bases aligning to TRBD1. V was pared by 1 base and J by 2 bases, with 13 bases of the junction left unmatched. The germline CDR1 and CDR2 sequences are MGHRA and YSYEKL. CDR3 length equals 19 residues. CDR3 sequence: CASSQGNAKPGGGNQPQHF. The CDR3 DNA reads as TGCGCCAGCAGCCAAGGGAACGCTAAGCCAGGGGGCGGCAATCAGCCCCAGCATTTT.

The V call is TRBV9, the J call TRBJ2-1, with 10 bases identical to TRBD2. V lost 4 bases to trimming and J lost 5 bases; unmatched junction nucleotides: 15. This CDR3 spans 18 amino acids. Germline-derived CDR1 and CDR2 are SGDLS and YYNGEE. The CDR3 spells CASSQKGHLAGDNNEQFF. In DNA form, the CDR3 reads TGTGCCAGCAGCCAGAAAGGCCACCTAGCGGGAGATAACAATGAGCAGTTCTTC.

This clonotype was observed a handful of times. The chain employs TRBV5-1 and TRBJ2-3; D possibly corresponds to TRBD1 (5 bases). The CDR3 totals 17 residues. CDR1 and CDR2 from the germline V gene are SGHRS and YFSETQ. With 4 bases removed from V and 1 base from J, the gap between germline ends came to 19 bases. The CDR3 bases are TGCGCCAGCAGCCCTGGAGTGGCAGGGATCCGCACAGATACGCAGTATTTT. As protein: CASSPGVAGIRTDTQYF.

There are a few counts of this clonotype. The chain recombines TRBV18 with TRBJ2-5; 9 bases line up with TRBD2. Trimming cost V 0 bases and J 4 bases; bases outside gene matches: 3. The V gene's germline CDR1 is KGHSH and CDR2 LQKENI. The CDR3 sequence is 15 residues long. The DNA of the CDR3 is TGTGCCAGCTCACCACCTCGCGGGGGGGCAGAGACCCAGTACTTC. Protein: CASSPPRGGAETQYF.

The chain has TRBV5-6 and TRBJ2-1, with D perhaps TRBD2 (6 bases). The CDR3 runs to 15 residues. The V end was cut by 2 bases, the J end by 8 bases, with 17 bases between. In germline, CDR1 is SGHDT, CDR2 YYEEEE. The CDR3 sequence is CASSLGGAGVYEQFF. CDR3 nucleotides: TGTGCCAGCAGCTTAGGAGGGGCCGGAGTCTATGAGCAGTTCTTC.

This rearrangement joins TRBV4-3 to TRBJ2-2, with 14 nucleotides matching TRBD2. CDR3 length: 19 amino acids. CDR1 is LGHNA, CDR2 YSLEER, per germline. Losses at the gene ends were 4 bases for V and 7 bases for J; bases not matched to a gene: 14. CDR3 coding DNA: TGCGCCAGCAGCCCAAACCTAGGACTAGCGGGAGGATTCGACGGGGAGCTGTTTTTT. Translation gives CASSPNLGLAGGFDGELFF.

There are a few counts of this clonotype. V usage is TRBV3-1 and J usage is TRBJ1-1, with D maybe TRBD1 (5 bases). The CDR3 length is 15 residues. Between the trimmed V and J ends, which lost 0 bases and 0 bases, there was a span of 8 bases. Germline loops: CDR1 LGHDT, CDR2 YNNKEL (reference sequence). The CDR3 bases are TGTGCCAGCAGCCAAGATGGGGGACTGAACACTGAAGCTTTCTTT. Amino acid sequence: CASSQDGGLNTEAFF.

The chain combines TRBV24-1 with TRBJ2-3; 7 nucleotides align to TRBD2. The V gene end was trimmed by 5 bases and the J gene end by 0 bases; junction bases not matched to a gene: 4. Looked up from germline, CDR1 is KGHDR and CDR2 is SFDVKD. CDR3 size: 15 residues. CDR3 bases: TGTGCCACCAGTGTCGGTAGCGGGAGCACAGATACGCAGTATTTT. Its translation: CATSVGSGSTDTQYF.

This clonotype was recorded many times. This chain's CDR3 is CATSDRYYGTGTTGELFF. CDR3 nucleotides: TGTGCCACCAGTGACAGATACTACGGGACAGGGACCACCGGGGAGCTGTTTTTT. The chain combines TRBV24-1 with TRBJ2-2, with 9 nucleotides matching TRBD1. The CDR3 has 18 amino acids. V shed 4 bases and J 4 bases; nucleotides not matched to a gene: 12. Germline CDR1 and CDR2: KGHDR and SFDVKD.

This clonotype was counted only a few times. J is TRBJ1-2 and V is TRBV24-1, with a weak D call TRBD1 (5 bases). V dropped 1 base and J dropped 4 bases, with 6 bases sitting between them. CDR1 and CDR2 from the germline V gene are KGHDR and SFDVKD. This CDR3 region has 13 residues. The CDR3 sequence is CATSDFTGYGYTF. The CDR3 DNA follows: TGTGCCACCAGTGATTTTACAGGCTATGGCTACACCTTC.

The rearrangement joins TRBV18 to TRBJ2-7; weak D call: TRBD1 (6 bases). Germline assignment: CDR1 KGHSH and CDR2 LQKENI. The CDR3 spans 13 residues. V dropped 4 bases and J dropped 5 bases, with 12 bases sitting between them. The CDR3 spells CASSLDRTNEQYF. The CDR3 DNA follows: TGTGCCAGCTCACTAGACAGGACCAACGAGCAGTACTTC.